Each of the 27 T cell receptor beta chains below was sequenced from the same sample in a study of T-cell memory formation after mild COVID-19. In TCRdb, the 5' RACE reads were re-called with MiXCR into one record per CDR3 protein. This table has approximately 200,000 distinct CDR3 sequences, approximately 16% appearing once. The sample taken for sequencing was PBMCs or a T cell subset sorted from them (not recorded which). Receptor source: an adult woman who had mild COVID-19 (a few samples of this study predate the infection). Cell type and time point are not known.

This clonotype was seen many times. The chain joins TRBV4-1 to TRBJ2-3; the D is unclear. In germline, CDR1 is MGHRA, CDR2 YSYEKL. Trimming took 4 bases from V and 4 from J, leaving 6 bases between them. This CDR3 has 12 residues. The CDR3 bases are TGCGCCAGCAGCCCGCAGTCAGATACGCAGTATTTT. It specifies CASSPQSDTQYF.

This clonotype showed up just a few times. The DNA for the CDR3 is TGCGCCAGCAGGACGGGACTAGCGGGGGGGCCCTACGAGCAGTACTTC. Residues: CASRTGLAGGPYEQYF. The chain has TRBV4-1 and TRBJ2-7; TRBD2 matches at 16 bases. This CDR3 spans 16 amino acids. J lost 2 bases, V lost 6 bases, and 4 bases had no gene match. The germline CDR1 and CDR2 sequences are MGHRA and YSYEKL.

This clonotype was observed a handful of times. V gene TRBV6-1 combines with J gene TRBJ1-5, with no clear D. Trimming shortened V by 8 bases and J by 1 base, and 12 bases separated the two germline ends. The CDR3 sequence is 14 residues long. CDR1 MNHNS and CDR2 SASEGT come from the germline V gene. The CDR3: CASSVLESNQPQHF. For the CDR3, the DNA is TGTGCCAGCTCGGTCTTGGAGAGCAATCAGCCCCAGCATTTT.

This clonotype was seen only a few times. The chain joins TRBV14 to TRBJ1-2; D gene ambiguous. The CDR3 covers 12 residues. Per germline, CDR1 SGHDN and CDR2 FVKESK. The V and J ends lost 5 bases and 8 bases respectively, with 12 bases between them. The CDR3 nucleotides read TGTGCCAGCAGCACCACGAGGGCCGGCTACACCTTC. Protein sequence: CASSTTRAGYTF.

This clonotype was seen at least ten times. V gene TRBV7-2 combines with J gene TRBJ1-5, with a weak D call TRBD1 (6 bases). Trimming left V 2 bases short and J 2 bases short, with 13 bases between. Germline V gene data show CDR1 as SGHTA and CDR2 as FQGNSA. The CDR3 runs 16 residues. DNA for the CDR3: TGTGCCAGCAGCTTAAGGGGGGGGGCTGGCAATCAGCCCCAGCATTTT. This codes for CASSLRGGAGNQPQHF.

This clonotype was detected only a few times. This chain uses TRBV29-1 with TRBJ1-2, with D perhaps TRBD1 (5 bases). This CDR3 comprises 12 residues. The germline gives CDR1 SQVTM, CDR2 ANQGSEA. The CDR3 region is CVSRGTNYGYTF. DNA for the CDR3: TGCGTCTCCCGTGGGACGAACTATGGCTACACCTTC.

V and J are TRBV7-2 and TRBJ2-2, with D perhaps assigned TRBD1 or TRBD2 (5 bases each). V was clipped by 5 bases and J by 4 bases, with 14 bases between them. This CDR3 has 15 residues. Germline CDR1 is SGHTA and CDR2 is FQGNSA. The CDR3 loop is CASSPRGRGTGELFF. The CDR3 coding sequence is TGTGCCAGCAGCCCCCGGGGCCGAGGCACCGGGGAGCTGTTTTTT.

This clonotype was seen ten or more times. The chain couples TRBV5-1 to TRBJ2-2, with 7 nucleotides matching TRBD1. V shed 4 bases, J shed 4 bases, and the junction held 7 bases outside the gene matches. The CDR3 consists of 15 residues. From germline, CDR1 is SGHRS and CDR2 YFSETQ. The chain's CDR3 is CASSPRTGITGELFF. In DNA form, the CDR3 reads TGCGCCAGCAGCCCAAGGACAGGAATCACCGGGGAGCTGTTTTTT.

In DNA, the CDR3 is TGTGCCAGCAGCTCTCAGCGGGGGGCGGAGGAGACCCAGTACTTC. Translation: CASSSQRGAEETQYF. The chain joins TRBV5-4 to TRBJ2-5; 9 bases match TRBD2. The germline V gene encodes CDR1 SGHNT and CDR2 YYREEE (reference sequence). This CDR3 contains 15 residues. V dropped 3 bases and J dropped 5; count of bases not matched to a gene: 8.

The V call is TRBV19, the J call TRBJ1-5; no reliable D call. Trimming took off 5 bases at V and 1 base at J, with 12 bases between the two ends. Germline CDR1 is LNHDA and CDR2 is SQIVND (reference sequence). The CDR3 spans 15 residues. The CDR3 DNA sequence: TGTGCCAGTAGTGAATGGAGGGCAAGCAATCAGCCCCAGCATTTT. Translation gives CASSEWRASNQPQHF.

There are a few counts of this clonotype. CDR3 DNA: TGTGCCAGCTCATCCTGGACAGAACTAGCGGGAATTAGAAATGAGCAGTTCTTC. This sequence encodes CASSSWTELAGIRNEQFF. This chain joins TRBV18 and TRBJ2-1, with 10 nucleotides matching TRBD2. Germline assignment: CDR1 KGHSH and CDR2 LQKENI. The CDR3 covers 18 residues. After removal of 5 bases from V and 7 bases from J, the junction contained 17 bases not matched to a gene.

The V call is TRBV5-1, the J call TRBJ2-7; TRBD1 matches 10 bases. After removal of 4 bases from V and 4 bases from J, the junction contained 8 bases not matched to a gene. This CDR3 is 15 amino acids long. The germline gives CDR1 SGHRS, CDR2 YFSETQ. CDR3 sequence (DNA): TGCGCCAGCAGCCGCGGCCAGGACAGGGGGTACGAGCAGTACTTC. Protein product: CASSRGQDRGYEQYF.

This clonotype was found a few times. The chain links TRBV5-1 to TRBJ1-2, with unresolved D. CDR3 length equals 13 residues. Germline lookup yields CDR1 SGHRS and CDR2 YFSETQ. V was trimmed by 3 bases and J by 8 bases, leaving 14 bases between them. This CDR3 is CASSSTDVYGYTF. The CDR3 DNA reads TGCGCCAGCAGCTCTACGGACGTTTACGGCTACACCTTC.

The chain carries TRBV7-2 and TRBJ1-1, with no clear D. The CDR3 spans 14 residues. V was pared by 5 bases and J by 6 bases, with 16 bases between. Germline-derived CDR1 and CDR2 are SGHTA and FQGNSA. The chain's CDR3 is CASSHTLLVPEAFF. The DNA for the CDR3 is TGTGCCAGCAGCCATACCTTGCTCGTACCTGAAGCTTTCTTT.

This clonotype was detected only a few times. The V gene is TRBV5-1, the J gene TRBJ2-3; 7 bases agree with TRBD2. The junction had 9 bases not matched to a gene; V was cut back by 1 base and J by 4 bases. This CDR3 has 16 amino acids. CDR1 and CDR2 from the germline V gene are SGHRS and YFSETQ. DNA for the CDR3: TGCGCCAGCAGCTTGTCATTTGCGGGAGTGGCAGATACGCAGTATTTT. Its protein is CASSLSFAGVADTQYF.

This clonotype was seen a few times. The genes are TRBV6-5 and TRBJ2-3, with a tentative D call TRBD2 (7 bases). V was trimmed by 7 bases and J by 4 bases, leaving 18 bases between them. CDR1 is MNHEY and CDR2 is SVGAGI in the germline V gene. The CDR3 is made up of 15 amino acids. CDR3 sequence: CASTLGGGPADTQYF. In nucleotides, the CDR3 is TGTGCCAGCACATTGGGAGGGGGGCCGGCAGATACGCAGTATTTT.

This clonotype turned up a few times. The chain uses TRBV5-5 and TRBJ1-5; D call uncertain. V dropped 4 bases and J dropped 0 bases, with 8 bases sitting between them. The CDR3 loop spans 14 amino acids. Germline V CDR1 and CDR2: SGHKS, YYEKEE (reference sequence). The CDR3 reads CASSQTSSNQPQHF. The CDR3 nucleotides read TGTGCCAGCAGCCAAACAAGTAGCAATCAGCCCCAGCATTTT.

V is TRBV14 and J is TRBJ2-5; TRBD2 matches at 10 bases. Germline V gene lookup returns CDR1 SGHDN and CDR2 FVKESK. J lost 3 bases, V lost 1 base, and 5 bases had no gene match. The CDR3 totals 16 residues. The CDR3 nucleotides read TGTGCCAGCAGCCAAGGTAGCGGGAGGAGAAAAGAGACCCAGTACTTC. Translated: CASSQGSGRRKETQYF.

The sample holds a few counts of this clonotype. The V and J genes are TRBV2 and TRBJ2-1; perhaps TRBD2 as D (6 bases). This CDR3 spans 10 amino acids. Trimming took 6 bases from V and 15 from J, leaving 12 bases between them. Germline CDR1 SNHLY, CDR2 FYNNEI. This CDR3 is CASSPGEGFF. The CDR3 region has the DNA TGTGCCAGCAGCCCGGGAGAGGGGTTCTTC.

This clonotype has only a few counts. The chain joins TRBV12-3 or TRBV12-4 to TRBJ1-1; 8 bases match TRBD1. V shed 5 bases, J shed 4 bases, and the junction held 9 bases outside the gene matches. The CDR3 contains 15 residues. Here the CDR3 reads CASSPTGGLGTEAFF. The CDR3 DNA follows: TGTGCCAGCAGTCCAACAGGGGGGCTGGGCACTGAAGCTTTCTTT.

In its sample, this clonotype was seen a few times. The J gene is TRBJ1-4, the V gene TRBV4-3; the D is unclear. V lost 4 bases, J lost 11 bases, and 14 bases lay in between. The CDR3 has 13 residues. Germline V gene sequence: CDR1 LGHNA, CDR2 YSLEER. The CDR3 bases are TGCGCCAGCAGCCGAGGAGAGACCGGGAAACTGTTTTTT. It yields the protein CASSRGETGKLFF.

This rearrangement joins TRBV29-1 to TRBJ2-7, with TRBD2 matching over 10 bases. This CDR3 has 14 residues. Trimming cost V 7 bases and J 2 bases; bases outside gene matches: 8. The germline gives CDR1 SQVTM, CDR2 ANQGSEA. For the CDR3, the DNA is TGCAGCGCCGTAGCGGGAGGTCGGCCCTACGAGCAGTACTTC. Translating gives CSAVAGGRPYEQYF.

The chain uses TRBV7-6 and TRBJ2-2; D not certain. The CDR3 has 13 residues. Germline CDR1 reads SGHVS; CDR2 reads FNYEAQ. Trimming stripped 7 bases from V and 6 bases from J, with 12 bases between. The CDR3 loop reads CASTSAKAGELFF. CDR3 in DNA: TGTGCCAGCACCTCGGCGAAGGCCGGGGAGCTGTTTTTT.

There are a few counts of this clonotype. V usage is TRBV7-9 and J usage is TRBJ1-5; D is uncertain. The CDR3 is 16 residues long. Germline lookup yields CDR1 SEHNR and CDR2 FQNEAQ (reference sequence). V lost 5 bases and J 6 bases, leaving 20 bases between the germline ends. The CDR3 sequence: CASSLGSWYDSQPQHF. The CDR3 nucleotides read TGTGCCAGCAGCCTCGGGTCCTGGTATGATAGTCAGCCCCAGCATTTT.

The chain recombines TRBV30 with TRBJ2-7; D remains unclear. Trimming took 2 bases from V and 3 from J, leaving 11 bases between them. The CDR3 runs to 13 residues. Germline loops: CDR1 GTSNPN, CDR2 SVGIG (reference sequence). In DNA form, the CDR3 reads TGTGCCTGGAGTAACGGACGGAACTACGAGCAGTACTTC. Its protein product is CAWSNGRNYEQYF.

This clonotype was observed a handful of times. The CDR3 region has the DNA TGTGCCAGCAGCGCAGACAGTCCAACCCTATACGAGCAGTACTTC. Translated: CASSADSPTLYEQYF. The chain has TRBV2 and TRBJ2-7; tentative D call: TRBD1 (5 bases). The ends were cut back, 6 bases at V and 4 bases at J, with 19 bases in the middle. The V gene's germline CDR1 is SNHLY and CDR2 FYNNEI. The CDR3 sequence is 15 residues long.

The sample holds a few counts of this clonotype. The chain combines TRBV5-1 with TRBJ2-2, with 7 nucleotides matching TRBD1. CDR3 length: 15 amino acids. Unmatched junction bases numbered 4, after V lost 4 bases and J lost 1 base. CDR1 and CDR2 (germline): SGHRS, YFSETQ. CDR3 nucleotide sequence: TGCGCCAGCAGCATCCGGGACAGGAACACCGGGGAGCTGTTTTTT. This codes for CASSIRDRNTGELFF.